Reported below is one T cell receptor (beta chain). With a J-beta primer mix and a sample-barcoded 5' primer, a second PCR ran about 6 to 11 cycles. TCRdb re-analysed the 5' RACE reads in MiXCR, keeping a single row per CDR3 protein. Among about 680,000 distinct CDR3 sequences listed, roughly 50% were seen once. The data were taken from a study of blood T cells in healthy people across ages. The germline gives CDR1 SGHTA, CDR2 FQGNSA. CDR3 length: 14 residues. V shed 4 bases and J 6 bases; nucleotides not matched to a gene: 4. This chain uses TRBV7-2 with TRBJ2-2; 8 positions agree with TRBD1. What was sequenced was blood. This TCR was sampled from a woman in her fifties or sixties in good health. The CDR3 DNA is TGTGCCAGCAGCTACCGGACAGGGTCCGGGGAGCTGTTTTTT. Translation gives CASSYRTGSGELFF.